The source of this T cell receptor beta chain is a study of beta chain features in type 1 diabetes. Overall study context: In all, approximately 100,000,000 sorted cells from all samples were analyzed. Broader study findings: Patients with Type 1 diabetes showed moderately but significantly shorter TCRB CDR3s in all four CD4+ subsets. Sequencing the cDNA could make cells with high TCR expression show up more than they should. Among patients, naive, central memory and Treg TCRB repertoires appeared more similar than among healthy donors.

Markers CD45RO/CCR7/CD25/CD127/CD95/CD27 served to sort CD4+ naive, central memory, regulatory and stem cell-like memory cells. Germline CDR1 is MNHEY and CDR2 is SVGAGI. CDR3 length: 13 amino acids. V was pared by 6 bases and J by 7 bases, with 5 bases of the junction left unmatched. On this clone: Its antigen is currently unknown.

Since all of the isolated RNA was reverse transcribed, expressed TCRB transcripts were what got sequenced. Produced via immunoSEQ multiplex PCR; TCRdb's table is partial and in-frame only. The data show around 280,000 clones, about 15% seen once. The receptor was derived from a man aged 18 to 35 with type 1 diabetes. The J gene is TRBJ1-2, the V gene TRBV6-5; 10 bases fit TRBD1. Sequencing used naive CD4+ T cells from blood. This CDR3 reads CASRMTGGGGYTF. The CDR3, as DNA: TGTGCCAGCAGGATGACAGGGGGCGGTGGCTACACCTTC.